The 12 T cell receptor beta chains below all came from one sample that was sequenced in a study of shared clonotypes between healthy human individuals. The table came from immunoSEQ multiplex PCR; TCRdb's copy has only in-frame clones and leaves some out. The sample contains roughly 96,000 clones, around half of which appear only once. The source material was PBMCs. These TCRs come from a woman between 35 and 50 years old in good health. Some clones in this sample may be carry-over from other donors' samples.

V and J are TRBV14 and TRBJ2-1; 12 bases agree with TRBD2. J was trimmed by 7 bases and V by 0 bases; bases with no gene match: 1. This CDR3 is built from 15 residues. Germline V gene lookup returns CDR1 SGHDN and CDR2 FVKESK. As DNA, the CDR3 is TGTGCCAGCAGCCAAGAAACTAGCGGGAGGAATGAGCAGTTCTTC. Protein: CASSQETSGRNEQFF.

This clone was counted between two and nine times. The rearrangement uses TRBV15 and TRBJ1-1; D unclear. In germline, CDR1 is LNHNV, CDR2 YYDKDF (reference sequence). V gave up 2 bases and J gave up 0 bases, with 4 bases separating them. The CDR3 is 13 residues long. In DNA, the CDR3 is TGTGCCACCAGCAGAAATATGAACACTGAAGCTTTCTTT. Protein product: CATSRNMNTEAFF. The full variable domain, in which reference TRBV15 and TRBJ1-1 provide the parts outside the CDR3, is DAMVIQNPRYQVTQFGKPVTLSCSQTLNHNVMYWYQQKSSQAPKLLFHYYDKDFNNEADTPDNFQSRRPNTSFCFLDIRSPGLGDTAMYLCATSRNMNTEAFFGQGTRLTVV.

This clone is judged medium-sized. Other DNA sequences in this specimen translate into the identical CDR3. The chain uses TRBV11-1 and TRBJ2-1; D remains unclear. The V end lost 1 base, the J end lost 2 bases, and 9 bases lay between the germline ends. The CDR3 consists of 15 residues. Germline assignment: CDR1 SGHAT and CDR2 FQDESV (reference sequence). DNA for the CDR3: TGTGCCAGCAGCTTAGTTCCAGAGGCCTACAATGAGCAGTTCTTC. This codes for CASSLVPEAYNEQFF. The full variable domain, completed using reference TRBV11-1 and TRBJ2-1, is EAEVAQSPRYKITEKSQAVAFWCDPISGHATLYWYRQILGQGPELLVQFQDESVVDDSQLPKDRFSAERLKGVDSTLKIQPAELGDSAMYLCASSLVPEAYNEQFFGPGTRLTVL.

This clone was recorded a few times. The V call is TRBV18, the J call TRBJ1-2; 8 bases map to TRBD1. Trimming took 3 bases from V and 3 from J; bases not matched to a gene: 6. The length of the CDR3 is 15 residues. Germline CDR1 and CDR2: KGHSH and LQKENI. The CDR3 protein is CASSPGQGADYGYTF. DNA of the CDR3: TGTGCCAGCTCACCGGGGCAGGGGGCTGACTATGGCTACACCTTC.

This chain links TRBV28 with TRBJ2-3, with no clear D. V was trimmed by 5 bases and J by 4 bases, leaving 7 bases between them. CDR3 length: 12 residues. The germline CDR1 and CDR2 sequences are MDHEN and SYDVKM. This CDR3 reads CASSPKPDTQYF. Written as DNA, the CDR3 is TGTGCCAGCAGTCCAAAGCCAGATACGCAGTATTTT. The full variable domain, in which reference TRBV28 and TRBJ2-3 provide the parts outside the CDR3, is DVKVTQSSRYLVKRTGEKVFLECVQDMDHENMFWYRQDPGLGLRLIYFSYDVKMKEKGDIPEGYSVSREKKERFSLILESASTNQTSMYLCASSPKPDTQYFGPGTRLTVL.

V is TRBV11-2 and J is TRBJ2-1; 8 positions agree with TRBD2. With 5 bases clipped from V and 9 bases from J, the junction kept 3 bases outside the gene matches. This CDR3 comprises 12 residues. In germline, CDR1 is SGHAT, CDR2 FQNNGV. In nucleotides, the CDR3 is TGTGCCAGCAGCCGGGCGGGGGGTGAGCAGTTCTTC. Protein: CASSRAGGEQFF.

In regard to this clone: A much bigger clone sits one base away, suggesting this may be a read error. The chain carries TRBV25-1 and TRBJ2-5; D remains ambiguous. Germline assignment: CDR1 MGHDK and CDR2 SYGVNS. CDR3 size: 11 residues. CDR3 sequence: CASSVGEAQYF. CDR3 DNA sequence: TGTGCCAGCAGTGTAGGAGAGGCCCAGTACTTC. The full variable domain, completed using reference TRBV25-1 and TRBJ2-5, is EADIYQTPRYLVIGTGKKITLECSQTMGHDKMYWYQQDPGMELHLIHYSYGVNSTEKGDLSSESTVSRIRTEHFPLTLESARPSHTSQYLCASSVGEAQYFGPGTRLLVL.

The rearrangement uses TRBV5-1 and TRBJ2-1, with 9 bases matching TRBD1. Germline lookup yields CDR1 SGHRS and CDR2 YFSETQ. CDR3 length: 16 amino acids. The V segment lost 0 bases and the J segment 5 bases; nucleotides outside the gene matches: 6. CDR3 region: CASSLATGGLNNEQFF. Here the CDR3 DNA reads TGCGCCAGCAGCTTGGCGACAGGGGGGCTTAACAATGAGCAGTTCTTC.

This clone has a handful of counts. It differs at one base from a far larger clone, so likely a read error. Other DNA sequences within the sample encode an identical CDR3. The chain employs TRBV14 and TRBJ1-5; possibly TRBD1 for D (5 bases). In germline, CDR1 is SGHDN, CDR2 FVKESK. CDR3 length: 19 amino acids. CDR3 in DNA: TGTGCCAGCAGCCACCCGACACTTCAGGGCGTCTTCGGCAATCAGCCCCAACATTTT. It is translated as CASSHPTLQGVFGNQPQHF.

This clone was picked up a small number of times. The chain employs TRBV7-9 and TRBJ1-4; 10 bases map to TRBD1. Germline loops: CDR1 SEHNR, CDR2 FQNEAQ (reference sequence). The length of the CDR3 is 13 residues. J lost 7 bases, V lost 6 bases, and 2 bases had no gene match. DNA of the CDR3: TGTGCCAGCAGGGGGACAGGGGCTGAAAAACTGTTTTTT. It codes for CASRGTGAEKLFF.

The rearrangement links TRBV4-1 to TRBJ2-1; no reliable D call. V dropped 2 bases and J dropped 9 bases, with 5 bases sitting between them. The CDR3 has 11 residues. CDR1 is MGHRA, CDR2 YSYEKL, per germline. The CDR3 is CASSQKAEQFF. The CDR3 nucleotides read TGCGCCAGCAGCCAAAAGGCTGAGCAGTTCTTC.

V usage is TRBV18 and J usage is TRBJ2-5; D not certain. Looked up from germline, CDR1 is KGHSH and CDR2 is LQKENI. V lost 5 bases to trimming and J lost 6 bases, with 7 bases between them. The CDR3 totals 11 residues. Here the CDR3 reads CASSEDKTQYF. Written as DNA, the CDR3 is TGTGCCAGCTCAGAAGACAAGACCCAGTACTTC.